These 6 T cell receptor beta chains originate from one sample sequenced in a study of OX40 agonist ivuxolimab in advanced cancers. Produced via immunoSEQ multiplex PCR; TCRdb's table is partial and in-frame only. The sample includes about 99,000 clones, roughly 95% of them seen just once. This sample comprised CD4+ or CD8+ T cells sorted from blood, obtained in a trial of the OX40 agonist ivuxolimab. Source of these receptors: an adult with an advanced solid tumor such as melanoma, head and neck, liver or kidney cancer.

V usage is TRBV7-2 and J usage is TRBJ2-7; either TRBD1 or TRBD2 may fit D (7 bases each). Trimming removed 5 bases at V and 3 bases at J, with 14 bases between. The CDR3 has 14 residues. In germline, CDR1 is SGHTA, CDR2 FQGNSA. The DNA for the CDR3 is TGTGCCAGCAGCCAGGGGGGGGTCCGCTACGAGCAGTACTTC. This translates into CASSQGGVRYEQYF.

The chain uses TRBV6-1 and TRBJ2-7; 7 bases map to TRBD1. Germline assignment: CDR1 MNHNS and CDR2 SASEGT. The CDR3 runs 14 residues. V lost 6 bases, J lost 2 bases, and 7 bases stayed unmatched. The CDR3 spells CASSSPQGPYEQYF. DNA of the CDR3: TGTGCCAGCAGCTCACCACAGGGGCCCTACGAGCAGTACTTC.

The chain uses TRBV2 and TRBJ2-7, with D maybe TRBD2 (7 bases). From germline, CDR1 is SNHLY and CDR2 FYNNEI. The V and J ends lost 6 bases and 5 bases respectively, with 11 bases between them. The CDR3 length is 12 residues. In DNA, the CDR3 is TGTGCCAGCAGGACGGGGGGCCACGAGCAGTACTTC. Translated, it gives CASRTGGHEQYF.

The rearrangement uses TRBV11-3 and TRBJ1-3, with 10 positions matching TRBD1. Trimming took 5 bases from V and 11 from J; bases not matched to a gene: 6. Looked up from germline, CDR1 is SGHNT and CDR2 is YENEEA. The CDR3 totals 13 residues. The CDR3 loop is CASSPGTGDAIYF. CDR3 sequence (DNA): TGTGCCAGCAGCCCCGGGACAGGGGATGCCATATATTTT.

This sequence joins TRBV25-1 and TRBJ2-1; tentative D call: TRBD1 (6 bases). CDR1 and CDR2 (germline): MGHDK, SYGVNS. The length of the CDR3 is 16 residues. Trimming took 3 bases from V and 1 from J, leaving 13 bases between them. The CDR3 is CASSDSTGKSYNEQFF. CDR3 DNA: TGTGCCAGCAGTGATAGCACAGGGAAGTCCTACAATGAGCAGTTCTTC.

The rearrangement joins TRBV9 to TRBJ2-3; D remains ambiguous. This CDR3 has 16 residues. The germline V gene has CDR1 SGDLS and CDR2 YYNGEE. V lost 1 base and J 0 bases, leaving 12 bases between the germline ends. The CDR3 is CASSVSPILSTDTQYF. CDR3 nucleotide sequence: TGTGCCAGCAGCGTAAGTCCGATCTTAAGCACAGATACGCAGTATTTT.